This entry concerns a single T cell receptor beta chain. The CDR3 runs to 15 residues. Per the germline V gene, CDR1 is MDHEN and CDR2 is SYDVKM. Measured with immunoSEQ multiplex PCR; TCRdb has only the in-frame clones, and not every one. In the table there are around 200,000 clones, more than 70% of which are singletons. The entry originates in a study of blood T cell repertoires in COVID-19. The chain has TRBV28 and TRBJ1-5; D not resolved. Specimen: peripheral blood. The TCR originated in a man aged 35-49 years with active or convalescent COVID-19. CDR3 protein: CATLKGRLHGQPQHF. Written as DNA, the CDR3 is TGTGCGACCCTAAAAGGCAGACTGCATGGTCAGCCCCAGCATTTT.